Listed below are T cell receptor beta chains from one sample, sequenced in a study of beta chain features in type 1 diabetes. Libraries were prepared by immunoSEQ multiplex PCR; TCRdb keeps only in-frame clonotypes and omits some of them. The repertoire consists of 350,000 to 450,000 clones, with about 12% occurring once and the leading ten covering 0.0095% to 0.013%. Specimen: naive CD4+ T cells from blood. The receptors derive from a woman aged 18-29 years with type 1 diabetes. Each CDR3 is given with its conserved first and last residue. A D gene is named only where the DNA matches it firmly. Clone size appears in some rows only: once, few, many, or a class for an expanded clone.

v_call	d_call	j_call	clone_size	cdr3_nt	cdr3_aa
TRBV27	-	TRBJ1-2	few	TGTGCCAGCAGTTTATCTCCAGGCCCCTATGGCTACACCTTC	CASSLSPGPYGYTF
TRBV5-1	TRBD2	TRBJ2-7	-	TGCGCCAGCAGCGGGGCAGCGGGAACGAGTTCGTACGAGCAGTACTTC	CASSGAAGTSSYEQYF
TRBV30	TRBD2	TRBJ2-6	few	TGTGCCTGGGACTTACTAGCGGGCCTCTCTGGGGCCAACGTCCTGACTTTC	CAWDLLAGLSGANVLTF
TRBV18	TRBD1	TRBJ2-7	-	TGTGCCAGCTCACCCCATCCGACAGGGCTTAACGAGCAGTACTTC	CASSPHPTGLNEQYF
TRBV4-3	TRBD1	TRBJ1-1	-	TGCGCCAGCAGCCAGGGGACAGGGAGGATGAACACTGAAGCTTTCTTT	CASSQGTGRMNTEAFF
TRBV9	-	TRBJ2-3	-	TGTGCCAGCGGAGCTGCAGATACGCAGTATTTT	CASGAADTQYF
TRBV7-2	-	TRBJ2-7	-	TGTGCCAGCAGCCCGGCGAGGCCCTACGAGCAGTACTTC	CASSPARPYEQYF
TRBV6-6	TRBD2	TRBJ2-5	-	TGTGCCAGCGAGGGAGGACGGGCTGCGGGGGAAGAGACCCAGTACTTC	CASEGGRAAGEETQYF
TRBV5-1	TRBD1	TRBJ2-7	few	TGCGCCAGCTGGGAGCCGGGACAGGGCTACGAGCAGTACTTC	CASWEPGQGYEQYF
TRBV4-1	-	TRBJ1-5	-	TGCGCCAGCAGCCAAGGGGCGAATAATCAGCCCCAGCATTTT	CASSQGANNQPQHF
TRBV4-3	-	TRBJ2-5	-	TGCGCCAGCAGCCAGGACAGACAAGAGACCCAGTACTTC	CASSQDRQETQYF
TRBV29-1	-	TRBJ1-5	-	TGCAGCGTTCGACAGAGCAATCAGCCCCAGCATTTT	CSVRQSNQPQHF
TRBV9	TRBD2	TRBJ2-3	-	TGTGCCAGCAGCCCCCGGGACTATAGAACAACAGATACGCAGTATTTT	CASSPRDYRTTDTQYF
TRBV5-1	-	TRBJ1-2	few	TGCGCCAGCAGCCCGACACAGGGCACCAATGGCTACACCTTC	CASSPTQGTNGYTF
TRBV5-6	-	TRBJ2-3	-	TGTGCCAGCAGCGCCCCGGGGTGGGTAACAGATACGCAGTATTTT	CASSAPGWVTDTQYF
TRBV5-1	-	TRBJ2-1	few	TGCGCCAGCAGCCTTGTGGCAGAGCAGTTCTTC	CASSLVAEQFF
TRBV19	TRBD1	TRBJ1-6	-	TGTGCCAGCCGGACAGGGGGCGATTCACCCCTCCACTTT	CASRTGGDSPLHF
TRBV12-5	-	TRBJ2-5	few	TGTGCTAGTGCTCCCCCTAGGGAGGAGACCCAGTACTTC	CASAPPREETQYF
TRBV4-1	-	TRBJ2-1	-	TGCGCCAGCAGCCAAGATCCAGGGAACTACAATGAGCAGTTCTTC	CASSQDPGNYNEQFF
TRBV30	-	TRBJ1-3	-	TGTGCCTGGGGGGCCGGGGGAAACACCATATATTTT	CAWGAGGNTIYF
TRBV28	TRBD2	TRBJ2-7	few	TGTGCCAGCAGTTTCTCTAGCGGGAGCTACGAGCAGTACTTC	CASSFSSGSYEQYF
TRBV27	TRBD1	TRBJ2-7	-	TGTGCCAGCCGGAGACAGGGGGCAAACGAGCAGTACTTC	CASRRQGANEQYF
TRBV11-2	-	TRBJ2-7	few	TGTGCCAGCAGCTTTTTCGGACAGACTAATTCCTACGAGCAGTACTTC	CASSFFGQTNSYEQYF
TRBV6-5	TRBD2	TRBJ2-3	-	TGTGCCAGCAGACGACCGGGGGGAGATACGCAGTATTTT	CASRRPGGDTQYF
TRBV7-2	TRBD1	TRBJ1-5	-	TGTGCCAGCAGTATGGACAGGGCCCTTGGAGGCAATCAGCCCCAGCATTTT	CASSMDRALGGNQPQHF
TRBV30	-	TRBJ1-2	-	TGTGTACTAGGGAATGGCTACACCTTC	CVLGNGYTF
TRBV9	TRBD2	TRBJ2-2	-	TGTGCCAGCAGCGTAGGACGGGGGGGCCGCGGCGGGGAGCTGTTTTTT	CASSVGRGGRGGELFF
TRBV15	TRBD2	TRBJ2-2	-	TGTGCCACCGGGCGCGGGCGGGGGGGCACCGGGGAGCTGTTTTTT	CATGRGRGGTGELFF
TRBV29-1	-	TRBJ1-1	few	TGCAGCGTTACTAGGGGACTGTCGAACACTGAAGCTTTCTTT	CSVTRGLSNTEAFF
TRBV23-1	TRBD2	TRBJ2-7	few	TGCGCCAGCAGTCACCCGACTAGCGGGGGCTACGAGCAGTACTTC	CASSHPTSGGYEQYF
TRBV30	-	TRBJ2-1	-	TGTGCCTGTACCGCCGGTGGTAGGGGTCGGTTCTTC	CACTAGGRGRFF
TRBV5-1	-	TRBJ2-1	few	TGCGCCAGCAGCTTGTCAGGCGCCTACAATGAGCAGTTCTTC	CASSLSGAYNEQFF
TRBV7-9	-	TRBJ1-1	-	TGTGCCAGCAGCTTAGGGACACCGAACACTGAAGCTTTCTTT	CASSLGTPNTEAFF
TRBV2	-	TRBJ1-4	-	TGTGCCAGCAGGCTACAGGTTGCAACTAATGAAAAACTGTTTTTT	CASRLQVATNEKLFF
TRBV27	TRBD1	TRBJ1-2	-	TGTGCCAGCAGGACAGGGGGCTGGGTCGATGGCTACACCTTC	CASRTGGWVDGYTF
TRBV5-1	-	TRBJ2-5	few	TGCGCCAGCAGCTTACAGGGAGAGACCCAGTACTTC	CASSLQGETQYF
TRBV4-3	TRBD1	TRBJ2-7	-	TGCGCCAGCAGCCAAGATCGAGGGACAGGGGCCATTTACGAGCAGTACTTC	CASSQDRGTGAIYEQYF
TRBV9	TRBD2	TRBJ2-2	-	TGTGCCAGCAGCGTAGGGACTAGCGGGAGAATTGGGGAGCTGTTTTTT	CASSVGTSGRIGELFF
TRBV7-9	-	TRBJ2-3	few	TGTGCCAGAGATAGCAGCACAGATACGCAGTATTTT	CARDSSTDTQYF
TRBV29-1	-	TRBJ1-2	few	TGCAGCGTTGAAGGGGGGAGGGAGGGTGGCTACACCTTC	CSVEGGREGGYTF
TRBV7-9	TRBD2	TRBJ2-3	few	TGTGCCACCAGCGGTCCGGTGCGGGGGGCCCTGACAGATACGCAGTATTTT	CATSGPVRGALTDTQYF
TRBV2	-	TRBJ1-1	-	TGTGCCAGCAGCCCTGGGGCAAACACTGAAGCTTTCTTT	CASSPGANTEAFF
TRBV5-1	-	TRBJ2-3	few	TGCGCCAGCAGCTTGGCAGCAATGCGGGGAGACACAGATACGCAGTATTTT	CASSLAAMRGDTDTQYF
TRBV5-4	TRBD1	TRBJ1-3	few	TGTGCCAGCAGCTTGGATCAGGGGGCAGGAAACACCATATATTTT	CASSLDQGAGNTIYF
TRBV4-3	TRBD1	TRBJ1-2	few	TGCGCCAGCAGCCAGGACCAGGGGGTCCGCTACTATGGCTACACCTTC	CASSQDQGVRYYGYTF
TRBV23-1	TRBD1	TRBJ1-6	few	TGCGCCAGCAGTCACCGGGACAGGGGGACGGGGTGCGATAATTCACCCCTCCACTTT	CASSHRDRGTGCDNSPLHF
TRBV15	-	TRBJ2-7	few	TGTGCCACCAGGGGGACAAGCGAGCAGTACTTC	CATRGTSEQYF
TRBV18	TRBD1	TRBJ2-1	-	TGTGCCAGCTCACCACCAATCGGGACAGCCTCCTACAATGAGCAGTTCTTC	CASSPPIGTASYNEQFF
TRBV6-5	TRBD1	TRBJ2-7	few	TGTGCCAGCAGTCTTCGACAGGGGATCTACGAGCAGTACTTC	CASSLRQGIYEQYF
TRBV7-6	-	TRBJ2-5	few	TGTGCCGTCGAAGAGACCCAGTACTTC	CAVEETQYF
TRBV29-1	-	TRBJ2-7	few	TGCAGCGTTTCAGACAGGCCACCCTACGAGCAGTACTTC	CSVSDRPPYEQYF
TRBV9	-	TRBJ1-1	few	TGTGCCAGCAGCGTACTTATGAACACTGAAGCTTTCTTT	CASSVLMNTEAFF
TRBV28	-	TRBJ2-7	-	TGTGCCAGCAGTTCCCCGTACGAGCAGTACTTC	CASSSPYEQYF